Listed here are 26 T cell receptor beta chains from one sample, sequenced in a study of human T cells and chemical hapten exposure. TCRdb ran MiXCR on the RACE reads and lists one entry per CDR3 protein. Here the sample spans around 120,000 distinct CDR3 sequences, around 13% being singletons. The time point is: patch test 1, 2 weeks after DPC sensitization. Treatment specified: therapeutic diphenylcyclopropenone sensitization with weekly scalp DPC. Material: whole blood, obtained in connection with sensitization to the hapten diphenylcyclopropenone (DPC). Receptors originate from a man in his late teens or twenties with alopecia areata. Some clones in this sample may be carry-over from other donors' samples.

This clonotype appeared many times. The V call is TRBV29-1, the J call TRBJ2-5, with D unresolved. Germline loops: CDR1 SQVTM, CDR2 ANQGSEA. The CDR3 runs to 10 residues. Trimming removed 7 bases from V and 1 base from J, with 4 bases in between. CDR3 in amino acids: CSGGQETQYF. For the CDR3, the DNA is TGCAGCGGGGGCCAAGAGACCCAGTACTTC.

There are a few counts of this clonotype. The rearrangement links TRBV20-1 to TRBJ1-1; D gene ambiguous. From germline, CDR1 is DFQATT and CDR2 SNEGSKA (reference sequence). The ends were cut back, 6 bases at V and 3 bases at J, with 14 bases in the middle. This CDR3 is 13 amino acids long. The CDR3 DNA reads as TGCAGTGCCCGGGGAGGATGGGACACTGAAGCTTTCTTT. Translated: CSARGGWDTEAFF.

In this sample, this clonotype turned up many times. J is TRBJ1-1 and V is TRBV27; the D is unclear. V gave up 4 bases and J gave up 2 bases, with 23 bases separating them. CDR1 is MNHEY and CDR2 is SMNVEV in the germline V gene (reference sequence). This CDR3 is 18 amino acids long. The CDR3 DNA follows: TGTGCCAGCAGTTATGGGCGGACCGGATTGAGATTTAACACTGAAGCTTTCTTT. Translating it yields CASSYGRTGLRFNTEAFF.

This clonotype appeared many times. The gene calls are TRBV18 and TRBJ1-1; possible D gene TRBD1, 6 bases. Germline loops: CDR1 KGHSH, CDR2 LQKENI. Trimming pared 3 bases from V and 3 bases from J, leaving 11 bases between. The length of the CDR3 is 14 residues. CDR3 amino acids: CASSPETGHTEAFF. CDR3 in DNA: TGTGCCAGCTCACCCGAGACAGGACACACTGAAGCTTTCTTT.

This clonotype was observed many times. The rearrangement uses TRBV4-3 and TRBJ2-3; TRBD2 matches at 14 bases. V gave up 3 bases and J gave up 3 bases; unmatched junction bases: 5. Germline loops: CDR1 LGHNA, CDR2 YSLEER. The CDR3 sequence is 17 residues long. DNA for the CDR3: TGCGCCAGCAGCCAGGGACTAGCGGGGGACGTAACAGATACGCAGTATTTT. Translating gives CASSQGLAGDVTDTQYF.

This clonotype was counted a single time. The V call is TRBV29-1, the J call TRBJ1-3; 8 nucleotides line up with TRBD1. V lost 4 bases and J lost 4; bases outside the gene matches: 6. This CDR3 comprises 14 residues. CDR1 and CDR2 from the germline V gene are SQVTM and ANQGSEA. Here the CDR3 DNA reads TGCAGCGTTGCCGGACAGGGTCGAGGAAACACCATATATTTT. This gives the protein CSVAGQGRGNTIYF.

This clonotype appeared a few times. V is TRBV29-1 and J is TRBJ2-1; D not resolved. The CDR3 loop spans 9 amino acids. CDR1 and CDR2 from the germline V gene are SQVTM and ANQGSEA. V was shortened by 6 bases and J by 8 bases, with 5 bases between the two germline ends. CDR3 coding DNA: TGCAGCGTCAAGGATGAGCAGTTCTTC. It is translated as CSVKDEQFF.

This clonotype was recorded a few times. This chain uses TRBV7-7 with TRBJ2-5, with no clear D. This CDR3 comprises 14 residues. V lost 3 bases, J lost 2 bases, and 10 bases lay in between. The germline V gene encodes CDR1 SSHAT and CDR2 FNYEAQ (reference sequence). CDR3 coding DNA: TGTGCCAGCAGCTTCTCTAGTGGACAAGAGACCCAGTACTTC. Amino acid sequence: CASSFSSGQETQYF.

V usage is TRBV6-2 or TRBV6-3 and J usage is TRBJ1-1; 8 nucleotides line up with TRBD1. This CDR3 region has 16 residues. Germline loops: CDR1 MNHEY, CDR2 SVGEGT. Losses at the gene ends were 2 bases for V and 3 bases for J; bases not matched to a gene: 8. Written as DNA, the CDR3 is TGTGCCAGCAGTTACGAGATTGGCAGGGGGCACACTGAAGCTTTCTTT. The encoded protein is CASSYEIGRGHTEAFF.

The chain employs TRBV20-1 and TRBJ2-7; D unclear. Germline CDR1 DFQATT, CDR2 SNEGSKA (reference sequence). Between the trimmed V and J ends, which lost 6 bases and 1 base, there was a span of 19 bases. The CDR3 loop spans 15 amino acids. The CDR3 DNA follows: TGCAGTGCGGCGAAACGGACGGTTGAGTCCTACGAGCAGTACTTC. Translated: CSAAKRTVESYEQYF.

Only a few counts were recorded for this clonotype. V usage is TRBV3-1 and J usage is TRBJ2-2; TRBD2 aligns across 7 bases. Trimming at V came to 1 base and at J to 3 bases, leaving 2 bases not matched to a gene. The germline CDR1 and CDR2 sequences are LGHDT and YNNKEL (reference sequence). CDR3 length equals 15 residues. CDR3 residues: CASSQGGGYTGELFF. The CDR3 DNA sequence: TGTGCCAGCAGCCAAGGCGGGGGATACACCGGGGAGCTGTTTTTT.

In its sample, this clonotype was seen once. This chain uses TRBV12-3 or TRBV12-4 with TRBJ1-6; 7 bases fit TRBD1. V lost 2 bases, J lost 5 bases, and 3 bases stayed unmatched. This CDR3 region has 15 residues. CDR3 amino acids: CASSLRGTDNSPLHF. The CDR3 region has the DNA TGTGCCAGCAGTTTAAGAGGGACAGATAATTCACCCCTCCACTTT.

The CDR3 bases are TGTGCCAGCAACTCTAACGGAGACCGCAATGAAAAACTGTTTTTT. Protein product: CASNSNGDRNEKLFF. The rearrangement links TRBV13 to TRBJ1-4; D is unresolved. The ends were cut back, 7 bases at V and 5 bases at J, with 17 bases in the middle. From germline, CDR1 is PRHDT and CDR2 FYEKMQ (reference sequence). This CDR3 has 15 residues.

This clonotype was recorded at least ten times. V usage is TRBV28 and J usage is TRBJ2-3; the match to TRBD2 covers 10 bases. The CDR3 has 16 residues. Germline CDR1 MDHEN, CDR2 SYDVKM. After removal of 2 bases from V and 2 bases from J, the junction contained 4 bases not matched to a gene. The CDR3 coding sequence is TGTGCCAGCAGTTTAAGCAGCGGGGGGGACACAGATACGCAGTATTTT. It yields the protein CASSLSSGGDTDTQYF.

The chain couples TRBV20-1 to TRBJ1-1; tentative D call: TRBD1 (5 bases). Trimming removed 6 bases from V and 5 bases from J, with 19 bases in between. The CDR3 totals 14 residues. The V gene's germline CDR1 is DFQATT and CDR2 SNEGSKA (reference sequence). The CDR3 DNA is TGCAGTGCCCGGGGGAGGGGACGAAGTACTGAAGCTTTCTTT. Amino acid sequence: CSARGRGRSTEAFF.

The chain couples TRBV19 to TRBJ2-2; the D is unclear. Germline V gives CDR1 LNHDA, CDR2 SQIVND (reference sequence). V lost 5 bases to trimming and J lost 4 bases, with 11 bases between them. The CDR3 extends over 14 amino acids. DNA of the CDR3: TGTGCCAGTAGTCCAAGGGCAGGCACCGGGGAGCTGTTTTTT. Amino acids: CASSPRAGTGELFF.

This clonotype was detected many times. This sequence joins TRBV20-1 and TRBJ2-2; D assignment may be TRBD1 or TRBD2 (5 bases each). This CDR3 region has 13 residues. Trimming left V 0 bases short and J 6 bases short, with 8 bases between. CDR1 is DFQATT and CDR2 is SNEGSKA in the germline V gene (reference sequence). The CDR3 DNA reads as TGCAGTGCTAGAGATTGGGGGTCCGGGGAGCTGTTTTTT. Translated: CSARDWGSGELFF.

The gene calls are TRBV19 and TRBJ2-1, with unresolved D. The CDR3 consists of 14 residues. Deletions cut 3 bases from V and 2 bases from J, with 8 bases between. Germline V gene lookup returns CDR1 LNHDA and CDR2 SQIVND (reference sequence). The CDR3 here is CASSINLAYNEQFF. The CDR3, as DNA: TGTGCCAGTAGTATTAACCTTGCCTACAATGAGCAGTTCTTC.

The gene calls are TRBV5-4 and TRBJ2-7; D ambiguous. CDR3 length: 14 amino acids. The V gene lost 0 bases and the J gene lost 2 bases, with 9 bases spanning the gap. Germline V CDR1 and CDR2: SGHNT, YYREEE (reference sequence). The CDR3 nucleotides read TGTGCCAGCAGCTTGGGGGCAAGCACCTACGAGCAGTACTTC. It specifies CASSLGASTYEQYF. Supplemented by reference TRBV5-4 and TRBJ2-7, the full variable domain reads ETGVTQSPTHLIKTRGQQVTLRCSSQSGHNTVSWYQQALGQGPQFIFQYYREEENGRGNFPPRFSGLQFPNYSSELNVNALELDDSALYLCASSLGASTYEQYFGPGTRLTVT.

V gene TRBV3-1 combines with J gene TRBJ2-6; tentatively, D is TRBD1 (6 bases). The CDR3 is 17 residues long. Trimming took off 1 base at V and 0 bases at J, with 10 bases between the two ends. Looked up from germline, CDR1 is LGHDT and CDR2 is YNNKEL (reference sequence). This chain's CDR3 is CASSQAGALSGANVLTF. The CDR3 DNA reads TGTGCCAGCAGCCAAGCAGGGGCGCTCTCTGGGGCCAACGTCCTGACTTTC.

Only a few counts were recorded for this clonotype. This sequence joins TRBV16 and TRBJ1-5; D call uncertain. The germline V and J ends were trimmed by 1 base and 9 bases, with 16 bases remaining between them. Per germline, CDR1 KGHSY and CDR2 FQNENV. The CDR3 totals 15 residues. CDR3 region: CASSQFPPQIGPQHF. The CDR3 DNA reads TGTGCCAGCAGCCAATTTCCGCCCCAGATAGGGCCCCAGCATTTT.

This clonotype occurred many times. This chain connects TRBV12-3 or TRBV12-4 to TRBJ1-1, with no clear D. This CDR3 is built from 14 residues. V gave up 6 bases and J gave up 0 bases, with 11 bases separating them. This CDR3 reads CASSPRGLNTEAFF. As DNA, the CDR3 is TGTGCCAGCAGCCCCCGCGGTCTGAACACTGAAGCTTTCTTT.

The rearrangement links TRBV7-9 to TRBJ2-6, with unresolved D. Germline loops: CDR1 SEHNR, CDR2 FQNEAQ (reference sequence). The CDR3 sequence is 17 residues long. V lost 5 bases to trimming and J lost 4 bases, with 18 bases between them. The CDR3 spells CASSPTLVSAGANVLTF. CDR3 DNA: TGTGCCAGCAGCCCCACTTTGGTGTCGGCCGGGGCCAACGTCCTGACTTTC.

This clonotype was observed a handful of times. The rearrangement links TRBV6-5 to TRBJ2-5, with 8 bases lining up with TRBD1. Losses at the gene ends were 6 bases for V and 5 bases for J; bases not matched to a gene: 5. The germline V gene has CDR1 MNHEY and CDR2 SVGAGI. The length of the CDR3 is 13 residues. Here the CDR3 reads CASSQGARETQYF. The CDR3 nucleotides read TGTGCCAGCAGCCAGGGGGCGCGGGAGACCCAGTACTTC.

CDR3 in amino acids: CASSRYRDREETQYF. The CDR3 DNA is TGTGCCAGCTCACGTTACCGGGACAGGGAAGAGACCCAGTACTTC. The V gene is TRBV18, the J gene TRBJ2-5; 9 bases agree with TRBD1. The CDR3 extends over 15 amino acids. Trimming at V came to 4 bases and at J to 3 bases, leaving 6 bases not matched to a gene. Germline V lookup: CDR1 KGHSH, CDR2 LQKENI.

This chain joins TRBV20-1 and TRBJ2-4; D is perhaps TRBD2 (5 bases). Trimming took 6 bases from V and 0 from J, leaving 21 bases between them. The CDR3 extends over 17 amino acids. Germline loops: CDR1 DFQATT, CDR2 SNEGSKA (reference sequence). CDR3 in amino acids: CSAAGGSYELAKNIQYF. The DNA of the CDR3 is TGCAGTGCCGCAGGAGGTTCCTACGAATTAGCCAAAAACATTCAGTACTTC.